Shown below are 28 T cell receptor beta chains from a single sample sequenced in a study of blood T cell repertoires in COVID-19. Libraries were prepared by immunoSEQ multiplex PCR; TCRdb keeps only in-frame clonotypes and omits some of them. The sample carries 300,000 to 400,000 clones, approximately 90% recorded once. Source material: PBMCs or T cells enriched from blood (not recorded which). The receptors originated from a woman between 18 and 29 years old who had recovered from COVID-19.

The CDR3 DNA follows: TGTGCCAGCAGCTTAGAGGGGACAGGATACAATGAGCAGTTCTTC. Protein product: CASSLEGTGYNEQFF. This rearrangement joins TRBV7-6 to TRBJ2-1, with TRBD1 matching 8 bases. CDR1 and CDR2 from the germline V gene are SGHVS and FNYEAQ. Unmatched junction bases numbered 3, after V lost 1 base and J lost 4 bases. CDR3 length: 15 residues.

V usage is TRBV5-4 and J usage is TRBJ2-7; 9 nucleotides align to TRBD2. This CDR3 comprises 15 residues. Germline V gives CDR1 SGHNT, CDR2 YYREEE (reference sequence). V shed 0 bases and J 7 bases; nucleotides not matched to a gene: 8. The CDR3 here is CASSLEVAGAREQYF. The CDR3 DNA reads as TGTGCCAGCAGCTTGGAGGTAGCGGGGGCGCGGGAGCAGTACTTC.

The CDR3 nucleotides are TGTGCCAGCAGCTTCCCGGGACAGGAAGAGACCCAGTACTTC. As protein: CASSFPGQEETQYF. V is TRBV5-6 and J is TRBJ2-5; 8 bases fit TRBD1. After removal of 2 bases from V and 3 bases from J, the junction contained 3 bases not matched to a gene. Germline lookup yields CDR1 SGHDT and CDR2 YYEEEE. The CDR3 spans 14 residues.

The chain employs TRBV3-1 (or the pseudogene TRBV3-2) and TRBJ2-3; D possibly corresponds to TRBD1 (5 bases). Germline V gives CDR1 LGHDT, CDR2 YNNKEL (reference sequence). The CDR3 runs 16 residues. Trimming took off 1 base at V and 5 bases at J, with 16 bases between the two ends. The CDR3 DNA sequence: TGTGCCAGCAGCCAAGGGTTCGGCAGGGTGGGAGATACGCAGTATTTT. It translates to CASSQGFGRVGDTQYF.

The chain carries TRBV3-1 (or the pseudogene TRBV3-2) and TRBJ2-7, with TRBD2 matching over 11 bases. V was clipped by 0 bases and J by 2 bases; unmatched bases: 6. CDR3 size: 17 residues. Germline V gene data show CDR1 as LGHDT and CDR2 as YNNKEL (reference sequence). In nucleotides, the CDR3 is TGTGCCAGCAGCCAAGATCTCCTAGCGGGGGGCCCCTACGAGCAGTACTTC. Its protein product is CASSQDLLAGGPYEQYF.

The chain has TRBV6-4 and TRBJ1-5; TRBD1 aligns across 7 bases. The CDR3 contains 16 residues. V lost 6 bases to trimming and J lost 0 bases; unmatched junction nucleotides: 8. CDR1 and CDR2 from the germline V gene are MRHNA and SNTAGT. Written as DNA, the CDR3 is TGTGCCAGCAGGGCCGATGACAGGGATAGCAATCAGCCCCAGCATTTT. As protein: CASRADDRDSNQPQHF.

This clone was detected only once. This chain links TRBV19 with TRBJ1-2; 10 nucleotides agree with TRBD1. Unmatched junction bases numbered 4, after V lost 1 base and J lost 5 bases. From germline, CDR1 is LNHDA and CDR2 SQIVND (reference sequence). There are 15 residues in the CDR3. CDR3 sequence (DNA): TGTGCCAGTAGTATAGCGTGGACAGGGGGGTATGGCTACACCTTC. The encoded protein is CASSIAWTGGYGYTF.

The chain has TRBV3-1 (or the pseudogene TRBV3-2) and TRBJ2-2; D remains unclear. V was pared by 4 bases and J by 8 bases, with 8 bases between. Per the germline V gene, CDR1 is LGHDT and CDR2 is YNNKEL (reference sequence). CDR3 length: 12 amino acids. The CDR3 loop reads CASSLGLGELFF. Here the CDR3 DNA reads TGTGCCAGCAGCCTCGGGTTGGGGGAGCTGTTTTTT.

The chain uses TRBV11-2 and TRBJ2-1; TRBD2 matches 10 bases. The V gene end was trimmed by 4 bases and the J gene end by 7 bases; junction bases not matched to a gene: 1. CDR3 length: 13 residues. Germline V lookup: CDR1 SGHAT, CDR2 FQNNGV. The CDR3 DNA is TGTGCCAGCAGCTCTAGCGGGGGTAATGAGCAGTTCTTC. Its translation is CASSSSGGNEQFF.

The J gene is TRBJ2-5, the V gene TRBV4-1, with D perhaps matching TRBD1 (6 bases). Germline V gene sequence: CDR1 MGHRA, CDR2 YSYEKL. This CDR3 has 18 residues. The V end lost 0 bases, the J end lost 5 bases, and 22 bases lay between the germline ends. The DNA of the CDR3 is TGCGCCAGCAGCCAAGATAACGACAGGCTACCCTCTACGGAGACCCAGTACTTC. Translated, it gives CASSQDNDRLPSTETQYF.

The V and J genes are TRBV9 and TRBJ2-5; 13 bases map to TRBD2. Trimming cost V 0 bases and J 2 bases; bases outside gene matches: 1. Per the germline V gene, CDR1 is SGDLS and CDR2 is YYNGEE. This CDR3 contains 16 residues. The CDR3 nucleotides are TGTGCCAGCAGCGTAGGGGGACTAGCGGGGCAAGAGACCCAGTACTTC. This sequence encodes CASSVGGLAGQETQYF.

V gene TRBV4-1 combines with J gene TRBJ2-5; the match to TRBD1 covers 7 bases. CDR1 is MGHRA, CDR2 YSYEKL, per germline. V shed 2 bases and J 2 bases; nucleotides not matched to a gene: 14. This CDR3 spans 18 amino acids. The CDR3 DNA reads TGCGCCAGCAGCCAAAGCACAGGGACAGCCGCGATACAAGAGACCCAGTACTTC. This encodes CASSQSTGTAAIQETQYF.

The chain couples TRBV6-2 or TRBV6-3 to TRBJ1-1; D possibly corresponds to TRBD1 (6 bases). Germline-derived CDR1 and CDR2 are MNHEY and SVGEGT. The CDR3 runs to 17 residues. V was pared by 6 bases and J by 0 bases, with 20 bases between. CDR3 residues: CASSQGRGDPLNTEAFF. CDR3 sequence (DNA): TGTGCCAGCAGCCAGGGGAGGGGCGATCCATTGAACACTGAAGCTTTCTTT.

CDR3 loop: CASRQGQGKNTIYF. CDR3 DNA: TGCGCCAGCAGGCAGGGACAGGGTAAAAACACCATATATTTT. The chain uses TRBV5-1 and TRBJ1-3, with 9 bases matching TRBD1. Looked up from germline, CDR1 is SGHRS and CDR2 is YFSETQ. This CDR3 has 14 amino acids. Unmatched junction bases numbered 6, after V lost 5 bases and J lost 6 bases.

This clone was observed once. This chain links TRBV3-1 (or the pseudogene TRBV3-2) with TRBJ2-3; 7 nucleotides align to TRBD2. J was trimmed by 1 base and V by 8 bases; bases with no gene match: 6. The V gene's germline CDR1 is LGHDT and CDR2 YNNKEL (reference sequence). The CDR3 runs 14 residues. The CDR3 DNA sequence: TGTGCCAGCCGCTGGGGAGGGCGCACAGATACGCAGTATTTT. Its translation is CASRWGGRTDTQYF.

The chain recombines TRBV29-1 with TRBJ2-7, with D tentatively TRBD1 (5 bases). Germline CDR1 and CDR2: SQVTM and ANQGSEA. CDR3 size: 12 residues. Trimming took off 4 bases at V and 4 bases at J, with 11 bases between the two ends. CDR3 sequence reads: CSVVSDKYEQYF. DNA for the CDR3: TGCAGCGTTGTTTCGGACAAGTACGAGCAGTACTTC.

The V and J genes are TRBV7-9 and TRBJ2-1; maybe TRBD1 (6 bases). From germline, CDR1 is SEHNR and CDR2 FQNEAQ (reference sequence). This CDR3 has 14 amino acids. Trimming removed 4 bases from V and 9 bases from J, with 16 bases in between. CDR3 residues: CASSSQGIASEQFF. The CDR3 DNA sequence: TGTGCCAGCAGCTCACAGGGAATCGCGAGTGAGCAGTTCTTC.

The table lists this clone with a count of one. This chain uses TRBV7-8 with TRBJ1-4, with D tentatively TRBD1 (5 bases). The ends were cut back, 5 bases at V and 0 bases at J, with 10 bases in the middle. The CDR3 length is 15 residues. The germline gives CDR1 SGHVS, CDR2 FQNEAQ. CDR3 nucleotide sequence: TGTGCCAGCAGCCCTCGGGGGGCAACTAATGAAAAACTGTTTTTT. It is translated as CASSPRGATNEKLFF.

This rearrangement joins TRBV15 to TRBJ1-4; D is perhaps TRBD1 (5 bases). Per germline, CDR1 LNHNV and CDR2 YYDKDF (reference sequence). The CDR3 spans 14 residues. Trimming left V 7 bases short and J 6 bases short, with 15 bases between. CDR3 amino acids: CATTWDSADEKLFF. In DNA form, the CDR3 reads TGTGCCACCACCTGGGACTCGGCGGATGAAAAACTGTTTTTT.

This clone showed up just once. This chain joins TRBV11-2 and TRBJ1-5; 8 bases are a match to TRBD1. The V gene's germline CDR1 is SGHAT and CDR2 FQNNGV. The CDR3 covers 17 residues. Germline trimming cut 1 base from V and 1 base from J; bases unmatched to any gene: 6. The CDR3 here is CASSLGAGGWSNQPQHF. Here the CDR3 DNA reads TGTGCCAGCAGCTTAGGGGCAGGGGGCTGGAGCAATCAGCCCCAGCATTTT.

This sequence joins TRBV5-1 and TRBJ2-3, with D tentatively TRBD1 (6 bases). The CDR3 is 14 amino acids. Trimming removed 3 bases at V and 4 bases at J, with 12 bases between. The germline CDR1 and CDR2 sequences are SGHRS and YFSETQ. CDR3 in amino acids: CASSSGQSPDTQYF. In nucleotides, the CDR3 is TGCGCCAGCAGCTCCGGACAGAGTCCAGATACGCAGTATTTT.

The rearrangement joins TRBV9 to TRBJ1-1; D call uncertain. Germline loops: CDR1 SGDLS, CDR2 YYNGEE. The CDR3 contains 15 residues. Trimming took 0 bases from V and 4 from J, leaving 13 bases between them. CDR3 nucleotide sequence: TGTGCCAGCAGCGTAGGGGCAGCTGGTCGCACTGAAGCTTTCTTT. This codes for CASSVGAAGRTEAFF.

This chain uses TRBV11-2 with TRBJ2-7, with D maybe TRBD1 (6 bases). Germline CDR1 SGHAT, CDR2 FQNNGV. The CDR3 sequence is 19 residues long. V lost 5 bases, J lost 0 bases, and 26 bases lay in between. CDR3 coding DNA: TGTGCCAGCAGCAGAAGACAGGCTGGGGGCCGTCTAAACTCCTACGAGCAGTACTTC. This gives the protein CASSRRQAGGRLNSYEQYF.

This chain links TRBV6-2 or TRBV6-3 with TRBJ1-5; TRBD1 agrees at 8 bases. Germline lookup yields CDR1 MNHEY and CDR2 SVGEGT. The CDR3 spans 17 residues. J was trimmed by 2 bases and V by 2 bases; bases with no gene match: 8. This CDR3 is CASSYTDRALGNQPQHF. The CDR3 DNA reads as TGTGCCAGCAGTTACACGGACAGGGCTTTGGGCAATCAGCCCCAGCATTTT.

This chain uses TRBV7-8 with TRBJ1-5, with 7 positions matching TRBD1. V trimming: 3 bases; J trimming: 2 bases; junction bases outside the gene matches: 4. From germline, CDR1 is SGHVS and CDR2 FQNEAQ. CDR3 length equals 15 residues. The CDR3 is CASSLGGQGNQPQHF. The CDR3 DNA follows: TGTGCCAGCAGCTTGGGAGGACAGGGCAATCAGCCCCAGCATTTT. Looking up the rest from reference TRBV7-8 and TRBJ1-5 gives the full variable domain: GAGVSQSPRYKVAKRGQDVALRCDPISGHVSLFWYQQALGQGPEFLTYFQNEAQLDKSGLPSDRFFAERPEGSVSTLKIQRTQQEDSAVYLCASSLGGQGNQPQHFGDGTRLSIL.

This clone showed up just a few times. This chain joins TRBV10-3 and TRBJ2-7; weak D call: TRBD1 (6 bases). Germline loops: CDR1 ENHRY, CDR2 SYGVKD. Trimming cost V 2 bases and J 12 bases, with 26 bases left between them. The CDR3 contains 16 residues. In DNA form, the CDR3 reads TGTGCCATCAGTGAGAGGGACGACAGGCTAGCTCCCCCTAGGTACTTC. The encoded protein is CAISERDDRLAPPRYF.

V gene TRBV6-5 combines with J gene TRBJ1-1; 7 positions agree with TRBD1. This CDR3 spans 14 amino acids. V shed 5 bases and J 0 bases; nucleotides not matched to a gene: 3. Germline CDR1 reads MNHEY; CDR2 reads SVGAGI. Here the CDR3 reads CASSKQGMNTEAFF. For the CDR3, the DNA is TGTGCCAGCAGTAAACAGGGGATGAACACTGAAGCTTTCTTT.

The J gene is TRBJ2-3, the V gene TRBV19; 8 nucleotides agree with TRBD2. The CDR3 sequence is 14 residues long. After removal of 7 bases from V and 5 bases from J, the junction contained 8 bases not matched to a gene. Germline V CDR1 and CDR2: LNHDA, SQIVND (reference sequence). The CDR3 loop reads CASKSVAGRDTQYF. The CDR3 DNA follows: TGTGCCAGTAAATCGGTAGCGGGAAGAGATACGCAGTATTTT. Based on the CDR3 plus reference TRBV19 and TRBJ2-3, the full variable domain is DGGITQSPKYLFRKEGQNVTLSCEQNLNHDAMYWYRQDPGQGLRLIYYSQIVNDFQKGDIAEGYSVSREKKESFPLTVTSAQKNPTAFYLCASKSVAGRDTQYFGPGTRLTVL.